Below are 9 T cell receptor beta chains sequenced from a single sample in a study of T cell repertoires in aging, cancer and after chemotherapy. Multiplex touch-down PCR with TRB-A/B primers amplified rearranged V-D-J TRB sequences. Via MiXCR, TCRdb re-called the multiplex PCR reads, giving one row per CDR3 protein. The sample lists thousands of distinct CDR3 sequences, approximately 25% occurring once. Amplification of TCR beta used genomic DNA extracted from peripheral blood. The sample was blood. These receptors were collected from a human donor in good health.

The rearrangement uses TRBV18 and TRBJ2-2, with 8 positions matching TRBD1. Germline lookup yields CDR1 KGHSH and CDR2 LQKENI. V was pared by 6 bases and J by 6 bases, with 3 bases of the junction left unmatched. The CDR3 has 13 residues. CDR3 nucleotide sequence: TGTGCCAGCTCGATACAGGGGGCCGGGGAGCTGTTTTTT. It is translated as CASSIQGAGELFF.

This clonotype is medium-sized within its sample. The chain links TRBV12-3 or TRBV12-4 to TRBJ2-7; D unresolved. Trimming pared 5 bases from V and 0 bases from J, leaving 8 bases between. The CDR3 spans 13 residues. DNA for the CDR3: TGTGCCAGCAGTAATCTGAACTCCTACGAGCAGTACTTC. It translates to CASSNLNSYEQYF.

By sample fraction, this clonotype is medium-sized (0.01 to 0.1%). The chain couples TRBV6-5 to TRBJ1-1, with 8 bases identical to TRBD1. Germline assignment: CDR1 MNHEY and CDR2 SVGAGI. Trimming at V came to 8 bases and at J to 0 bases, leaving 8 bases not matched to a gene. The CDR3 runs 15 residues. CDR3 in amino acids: CASAAGGYLNTEAFF. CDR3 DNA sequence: TGTGCCAGCGCGGCAGGGGGCTACCTGAACACTGAAGCTTTCTTT.

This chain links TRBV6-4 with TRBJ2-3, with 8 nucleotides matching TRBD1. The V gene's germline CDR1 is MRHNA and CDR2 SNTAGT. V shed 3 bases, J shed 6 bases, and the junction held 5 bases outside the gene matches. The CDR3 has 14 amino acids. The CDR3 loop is CASSEGQATDTQYF. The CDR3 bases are TGTGCCAGCAGTGAGGGACAGGCGACCGATACGCAGTATTTT.

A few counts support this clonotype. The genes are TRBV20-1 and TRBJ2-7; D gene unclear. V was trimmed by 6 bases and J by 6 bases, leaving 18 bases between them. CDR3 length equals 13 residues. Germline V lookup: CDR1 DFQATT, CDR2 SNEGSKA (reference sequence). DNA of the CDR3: TGCAGTGCCTCCCCGGGCCCATCCCTCGAGCAGTACTTC. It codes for CSASPGPSLEQYF.

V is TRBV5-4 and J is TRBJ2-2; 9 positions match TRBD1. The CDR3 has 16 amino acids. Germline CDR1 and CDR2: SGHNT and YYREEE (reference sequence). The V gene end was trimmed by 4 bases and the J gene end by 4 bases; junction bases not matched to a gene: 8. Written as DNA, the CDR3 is TGTGCCAGCAGCACTGGGGACAGGGCGAGCACCGGGGAGCTGTTTTTT. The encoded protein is CASSTGDRASTGELFF.

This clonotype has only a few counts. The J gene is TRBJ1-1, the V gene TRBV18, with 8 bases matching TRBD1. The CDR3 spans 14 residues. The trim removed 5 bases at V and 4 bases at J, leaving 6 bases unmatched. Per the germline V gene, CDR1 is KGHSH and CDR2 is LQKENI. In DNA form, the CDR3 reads TGTGCCAGCTCAAGCCGACAGGGGACCACTGAAGCTTTCTTT. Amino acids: CASSSRQGTTEAFF.

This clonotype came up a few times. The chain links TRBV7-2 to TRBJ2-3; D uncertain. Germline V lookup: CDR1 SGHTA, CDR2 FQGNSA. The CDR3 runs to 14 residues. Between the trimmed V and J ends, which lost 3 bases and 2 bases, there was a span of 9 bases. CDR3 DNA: TGTGCCAGCAGCTTCCGGATTTACACAGATACGCAGTATTTT. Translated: CASSFRIYTDTQYF.

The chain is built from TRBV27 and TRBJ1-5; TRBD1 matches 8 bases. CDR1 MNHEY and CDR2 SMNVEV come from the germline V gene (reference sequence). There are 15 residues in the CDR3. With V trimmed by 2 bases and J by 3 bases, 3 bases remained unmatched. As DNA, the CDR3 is TGTGCCAGCAGTTTACAGGGGGCCGTCAATCAGCCCCAGCATTTT. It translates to CASSLQGAVNQPQHF.